This T cell receptor beta chain was captured in a study of beta chain features in type 1 diabetes (dated by TCRdb to between 2018 and 2020). As for the study more broadly: Mean age, gender distribution, total cell number and subset yield did not differ between patients and healthy donors. A total of 107,917,701 sorted cells were examined across all samples, and the number of cells per subset was strongly correlated with RNA yield. In the study, TCRB repertoires of sorted circulating CD4+ T cell subsets from recently diagnosed type 1 diabetes patients were compared with those of matched healthy donors. Naive and central memory subsets were obtained from all 30 or so donors, but regulatory and stem cell-like memory subsets were isolated from only 8 patients and roughly eight healthy donors.

From each donor, a single peripheral blood sample of about 100 mL on average was drawn into heparinised tubes. A BD FACSAria II was used to sort naive, central memory, regulatory and stem cell-like memory CD4+ T cells with a panel that included CD45RO, CCR7, CD25, CD127, CD95 and CD27. Every sorted population had a purity above 95%. PBMCs were separated immediately by Lymphoprep density gradient centrifugation and were stained directly, without being cultured. So that batch effects would be minimized, each experiment stained and sorted samples in pairs, pairing one healthy donor with one patient. All of the isolated RNA was reverse transcribed with the High Capacity cDNA Reverse Transcription Kit, so expressed TCRB transcripts were sequenced. Deep immunoSEQ sequencing was performed on naive, central memory and regulatory T cell samples, with an average of around 3.5 million total reads per sample. Sorted cells were lysed in RLT buffer, and RNA was extracted using DNase-treated RNeasy Micro or Mini kits according to cell number. Each cell subset was processed separately to prevent cross-contamination, with patient and healthy donor samples processed together. The immunoSEQ multiplex PCR was used to amplify TCRB sequences from cDNA, generating 87-bp fragments that spanned the CDR3 region. Sequencing of the amplicons was performed on the Illumina HiSeq platform. In the original analysis: Synthetic template baselines were used to correct PCR bias computationally, reads within Hamming distance 2 were collapsed, and singletons that could not be merged were discarded. Reads were aligned against IMGT to assign V, D and J genes, CDR3 length and insertions or deletions at six rearrangement sites. Within each subset, clonotype counts were normalized to sorted cell number, after which true diversity and Gini coefficients were computed with the tcR R package. The overlap coefficient, calculated on TCRB nucleotide sequences, was used to measure repertoire sharing. Out-of-frame TCRB sequences from naive cells were analyzed as a proxy for the pre-selection repertoire. Drawn from immuneACCESS, this table holds only the in-frame rearrangements with V and J called that TCRdb kept. Clones are partly lost; checked studies trace under half to an unresolved V gene and leave the rest unexplained. The DNA gave D and trimming, while V, J and clone size come from that table. This sample has hundreds of thousands of clones in its table, and roughly 15% of those were observed once. The top ten hold 0.02% to 0.03% of the sample.

The CDR3 starts with the cysteine, ends with the phenylalanine, and has 15 residues. Just the 45-base CDR3 DNA is kept, in frame starting at base 1. CDR1 and CDR2, looked up from the germline V gene, are MNHNS and SASEGT. The V end loses 1 base and the J end loses 6 bases, and a stretch of 13 bases separates them. Results the study describes overall, beyond this receptor: The naive, central memory and regulatory TCRB repertoires appeared to resemble one another more closely among patients than among healthy donors. Only small numbers of individuals were included in the HLA sub-analyses, which left unresolved whether HLA type had any influence on TCRB rearrangement. Fewer insertions and more nucleotide deletions at VDJ recombination sites were observed in patients with type 1 diabetes, implying thymic rearrangement abnormalities. Because cDNA was sequenced instead of genomic DNA, activated cells with high expression could be over-represented, although the groups did not differ in activation or CD3 levels. Shorter templates might be favored by PCR, yet because patient and control samples were amplified and corrected together, any such skew would affect both groups equally. Type 1 diabetes patients showed a moderate but significant shortening of TCRB CDR3 length in all four CD4+ subsets.

On this clone: It lacks a known antigen. It has no much larger one-base neighbor in the sample; base qualities were not kept.

Sequencing used naive CD4+ T cells from blood. Reading the label with the study, this specimen's cell subset or site is: true naive CD4+ T cells. Rearrangement joined TRBV6-1 to TRBJ1-5; possibly the D gene is TRBD1, per 6 matching bases. This sequence was found in a woman younger than 30 in good health. The nucleotides read TGTGCCAGCAGTGAAGAACAGGGTTGGTCTCAGCCCCAGCATTTT. Translated, it gives CASSEEQGWSQPQHF.